This TCR beta chain originates from a study of OX40 agonist ivuxolimab in advanced cancers. Study overall: The treatment was a fully human IgG2 OX40 agonist, ivuxolimab. Dosing consisted of intravenous ivuxolimab at 0.01 to 10 mg/kg every 2 weeks. The group had a mean age of about 60 years, ranged from about 23 to 85, and was less than 85% male.

Drawing of blood for sampling happened at baseline, at cycle 4 day 1, and at cycle 7 day 1. This clone was observed once. TCRdb keeps only in-frame clones here, not all; method: immunoSEQ multiplex PCR. This table holds approximately 47,000 clones, about nine tenths found once. Germline assignment: CDR1 ENHRY and CDR2 SYGVKD. J was trimmed by 2 bases and V by 6 bases; bases with no gene match: 7. CDR3 length equals 15 residues. This receptor was identified in an adult with an advanced solid tumor such as melanoma, head and neck, liver or kidney cancer. The rearrangement uses TRBV10-3 and TRBJ2-7, with TRBD2 matching 10 bases. The source was CD4+ or CD8+ T cells sorted from blood, collected in a trial of the OX40 agonist ivuxolimab. CDR3 sequence reads: CAISDGLAEAYEQYF. The CDR3 bases are TGTGCCATCAGCGACGGACTAGCGGAGGCCTACGAGCAGTACTTC.